A single sample is the source of the 28 T cell receptor beta chains below, sequenced in a study of cytomegalovirus exposure and HLA in healthy donors. 13 Jbeta primers and 60 Vbeta primers were used for the PCR. Clones were sequenced by immunoSEQ multiplex PCR, and TCRdb holds only the in-frame ones, with some missing. Among over 90,000 clones listed, approximately 75% were seen once. Sequenced input: PBMCs. The receptors originated from a woman between 65 and 79 years old in good health and CMV-seropositive.

CDR3 nucleotides: TGTGCCAGCAGCCGCCTTGGCCGAAAATTGTTGTTTTTT. Translating it yields CASSRLGRKLLFF. This rearrangement joins TRBV7-2 to TRBJ1-4; unclear D gene. Looked up from germline, CDR1 is SGHTA and CDR2 is FQGNSA. The CDR3 has 13 amino acids. Trimming shortened V by 5 bases and J by 15 bases, and 19 bases separated the two germline ends.

The chain carries TRBV25-1 and TRBJ2-1; 12 bases match TRBD2. After removal of 8 bases from V and 5 bases from J, the junction contained 4 bases not matched to a gene. This CDR3 has 14 amino acids. Germline CDR1 reads MGHDK; CDR2 reads SYGVNS. The CDR3 sequence: CASGWTSGNNEQFF. The CDR3, as DNA: TGTGCCAGCGGATGGACTAGCGGGAACAATGAGCAGTTCTTC.

This chain connects TRBV4-3 to TRBJ1-2, with 8 nucleotides matching TRBD1. The CDR3 runs 15 residues. Unmatched junction bases numbered 7, after V lost 3 bases and J lost 4 bases. CDR1 is LGHNA and CDR2 is YSLEER in the germline V gene. For the CDR3, the DNA is TGCGCCAGCAGCCATGGACAGGGATCGGGCTATGGCTACACCTTC. The encoded protein is CASSHGQGSGYGYTF.

This clone was detected only a few times. This chain joins TRBV18 and TRBJ2-2; a possible D gene is TRBD2 (6 bases). The CDR3 has 14 residues. Looked up from germline, CDR1 is KGHSH and CDR2 is LQKENI. Trimming removed 3 bases at V and 5 bases at J, with 10 bases between. CDR3 residues: CASSPPRGTGELFF. The CDR3 DNA reads as TGTGCCAGCTCACCCCCGCGGGGTACCGGGGAGCTGTTTTTT.

This clone was seen a handful of times. V and J are TRBV11-2 and TRBJ2-5; TRBD2 might be the D (5 bases). Looked up from germline, CDR1 is SGHAT and CDR2 is FQNNGV. The CDR3 is 16 residues long. Trimming stripped 5 bases from V and 1 base from J, with 17 bases between. CDR3 DNA sequence: TGTGCCAGCAGCCGAAAAGGTACTAGGACCCAAGAGACCCAGTACTTC. The encoded protein is CASSRKGTRTQETQYF.

The J gene is TRBJ1-1, the V gene TRBV11-3; D gene ambiguous. The CDR3 is made up of 12 amino acids. CDR1 SGHNT and CDR2 YENEEA come from the germline V gene. The germline V and J ends were trimmed by 3 bases and 2 bases, with 4 bases remaining between them. In DNA, the CDR3 is TGTGCCAGCAGCTTCAATAACACTGAAGCTTTCTTT. It yields the protein CASSFNNTEAFF.

This clone was detected only a few times. The J gene is TRBJ2-7, the V gene TRBV2, with TRBD2 as a possible D gene (6 bases). The germline V and J ends were trimmed by 5 bases and 6 bases, with 17 bases remaining between them. This CDR3 has 14 amino acids. Germline V gene sequence: CDR1 SNHLY, CDR2 FYNNEI. In DNA form, the CDR3 reads TGTGCCAGCAGTCGCGACCCGGGACTGGCCGAGCAGTACTTC. It yields the protein CASSRDPGLAEQYF.

This clone has just a few counts. V and J are TRBV19 and TRBJ1-6, with D tentatively TRBD1 (6 bases). V lost 3 bases, J lost 9 bases, and 15 bases lay in between. The CDR3 loop spans 15 amino acids. The germline V gene has CDR1 LNHDA and CDR2 SQIVND (reference sequence). The CDR3 loop reads CASSIRPGVGSPLHF. In DNA, the CDR3 is TGTGCCAGTAGTATCCGGCCAGGGGTAGGTTCACCCCTCCACTTT.

The chain combines TRBV28 with TRBJ1-4; 7 bases match TRBD1. Germline trimming cut 2 bases from V and 8 bases from J; bases unmatched to any gene: 8. This CDR3 has 15 amino acids. In germline, CDR1 is MDHEN, CDR2 SYDVKM. The chain's CDR3 is CASSLPTGAGEKLFF. CDR3 DNA: TGTGCCAGCAGTTTACCAACAGGGGCCGGAGAAAAACTGTTTTTT.

The rearrangement joins TRBV27 to TRBJ2-5, with D hard to call. Trimming stripped 8 bases from V and 5 bases from J, with 15 bases between. CDR1 and CDR2 (germline): MNHEY, SMNVEV (reference sequence). This CDR3 has 13 amino acids. The CDR3 DNA reads as TGTGCCAGCCAAGCTCTTTCTATGGAGACCCAGTACTTC. As protein: CASQALSMETQYF.

The rearrangement joins TRBV9 to TRBJ2-2, with D perhaps matching TRBD2 (5 bases). The germline V gene has CDR1 SGDLS and CDR2 YYNGEE. CDR3 length equals 16 residues. Trimming shortened V by 2 bases and J by 3 bases, and 14 bases separated the two germline ends. CDR3: CASSVREGADTGELFF. The CDR3 DNA reads TGTGCCAGCAGCGTCCGGGAAGGCGCTGACACCGGGGAGCTGTTTTTT.

The chain is built from TRBV5-1 and TRBJ1-4; D perhaps matches TRBD1 (6 bases). Per germline, CDR1 SGHRS and CDR2 YFSETQ. This CDR3 comprises 15 residues. Trimming left V 2 bases short and J 8 bases short, with 16 bases between. The CDR3 loop reads CASSFSGAQGEKLFF. The CDR3 DNA reads TGCGCCAGCAGCTTTTCAGGGGCCCAGGGGGAAAAACTGTTTTTT.

The genes are TRBV2 and TRBJ2-1; D not resolved. With 0 bases removed from V and 6 bases from J, the gap between germline ends came to 9 bases. Looked up from germline, CDR1 is SNHLY and CDR2 is FYNNEI. The CDR3 spans 14 residues. The CDR3 region has the DNA TGTGCCAGCAGTGAAGCGGGCACCTCCAATGAGCAGTTCTTC. Protein: CASSEAGTSNEQFF. The whole variable domain, filled in from reference TRBV2 and TRBJ2-1, reads EPEVTQTPSHQVTQMGQEVILRCVPISNHLYFYWYRQILGQKVEFLVSFYNNEISEKSEIFDDQFSVERPDGSNFTLKIRSTKLEDSAMYFCASSEAGTSNEQFFGPGTRLTVL.

In its sample, this clone was seen a few times. The chain joins TRBV14 to TRBJ2-7; D might be TRBD2 (6 bases). The germline V and J ends were trimmed by 3 bases and 6 bases, with 15 bases remaining between them. Germline CDR1 is SGHDN and CDR2 is FVKESK. The CDR3 length is 14 residues. This chain's CDR3 is CASSQVYGGGEQYF. Here the CDR3 DNA reads TGTGCCAGCAGCCAGGTTTACGGGGGTGGCGAGCAGTACTTC.

This clone was seen just once. This chain connects TRBV19 to TRBJ2-7, with 12 bases lining up with TRBD1. V shed 5 bases, J shed 9 bases, and the junction held 8 bases outside the gene matches. This CDR3 spans 14 amino acids. Per the germline V gene, CDR1 is LNHDA and CDR2 is SQIVND (reference sequence). This CDR3 reads CASSAGTGGMRQYF. The CDR3 DNA is TGTGCCAGTAGTGCCGGGACAGGGGGCATGCGGCAGTACTTC.

This chain links TRBV7-2 with TRBJ1-2, with D possibly matching TRBD1 (6 bases). Germline V gives CDR1 SGHTA, CDR2 FQGNSA. The CDR3 runs to 15 residues. V lost 3 bases, J lost 0 bases, and 11 bases lay in between. In nucleotides, the CDR3 is TGTGCCAGCAGCTTCCGACAGGCACCTAACTATGGCTACACCTTC. Amino acids: CASSFRQAPNYGYTF. Supplemented by reference TRBV7-2 and TRBJ1-2, the full variable domain reads GAGVSQSPSNKVTEKGKDVELRCDPISGHTALYWYRQSLGQGLEFLIYFQGNSAPDKSGLPSDRFSAERTGGSVSTLTIQRTQQEDSAVYLCASSFRQAPNYGYTFGSGTRLTVV.

The chain carries TRBV5-1 and TRBJ2-7, with 7 bases that match TRBD2. The CDR3 runs to 14 residues. Germline CDR1 and CDR2: SGHRS and YFSETQ. Losses at the gene ends were 3 bases for V and 7 bases for J; bases not matched to a gene: 10. CDR3 loop: CASSSTGTTDEQYF. The CDR3 bases are TGCGCCAGCAGCTCGACCGGGACTACGGATGAGCAGTACTTC.

This chain links TRBV27 with TRBJ2-3; 12 bases match TRBD2. The CDR3 length is 18 residues. Germline CDR1 and CDR2: MNHEY and SMNVEV (reference sequence). Trimming removed 7 bases from V and 4 bases from J; junction bases left unmatched: 15. This CDR3 reads CASTKKASGGVRADTQYF. CDR3 nucleotide sequence: TGTGCCAGCACGAAGAAGGCTAGCGGGGGGGTAAGGGCAGATACGCAGTATTTT.

The rearrangement links TRBV2 to TRBJ1-4; TRBD1 matches at 7 bases. J was trimmed by 8 bases and V by 6 bases; bases with no gene match: 3. Looked up from germline, CDR1 is SNHLY and CDR2 is FYNNEI. This CDR3 is 12 amino acids long. The CDR3 is CASSHRGEKLFF. DNA of the CDR3: TGTGCCAGCAGCCACAGGGGAGAAAAACTGTTTTTT.

This chain connects TRBV27 to TRBJ2-5; TRBD2 matches at 7 bases. With 3 bases clipped from V and 4 bases from J, the junction kept 11 bases outside the gene matches. The germline gives CDR1 MNHEY, CDR2 SMNVEV (reference sequence). The CDR3 loop spans 16 amino acids. This CDR3 is CASSLRGAGGRETQYF. The CDR3 nucleotides read TGTGCCAGCAGTTTGCGCGGGGCTGGCGGGAGAGAGACCCAGTACTTC.

The chain couples TRBV5-1 to TRBJ1-5, with D maybe TRBD1 (5 bases). The CDR3 has 14 amino acids. Trimming removed 4 bases from V and 4 bases from J, with 12 bases in between. The V gene's germline CDR1 is SGHRS and CDR2 YFSETQ. In DNA, the CDR3 is TGCGCCAGCAGCCGGGGGGGAATTAATCAGCCCCAGCATTTT. It encodes CASSRGGINQPQHF.

The chain employs TRBV7-9 and TRBJ2-5; 8 bases are a match to TRBD2. Unmatched junction bases numbered 20, after V lost 6 bases and J lost 5 bases. The CDR3 has 18 residues. Per the germline V gene, CDR1 is SEHNR and CDR2 is FQNEAQ (reference sequence). The CDR3 nucleotides read TGTGCCAGCAGACCACCGGGGGGGCGCGGCACTTTCCGGGAGACCCAGTACTTC. This encodes CASRPPGGRGTFRETQYF.

The V gene is TRBV6-5, the J gene TRBJ1-1; 8 bases are a match to TRBD1. Trimming cost V 5 bases and J 3 bases; bases outside gene matches: 8. The germline V gene has CDR1 MNHEY and CDR2 SVGAGI. The CDR3 runs to 15 residues. CDR3 in amino acids: CASSPPGQVYTEAFF. Here the CDR3 DNA reads TGTGCCAGCAGTCCGCCGGGACAGGTATACACTGAAGCTTTCTTT.

The V and J genes are TRBV4-2 and TRBJ1-2; the match to TRBD1 covers 11 bases. Germline CDR1 reads LGHNA; CDR2 reads YNFKEQ. CDR3 length equals 15 residues. The J segment lost 4 bases and the V segment lost 4 bases, leaving 5 bases of the junction unmatched. For the CDR3, the DNA is TGTGCCAGCAGCCCGGGGACAGGGGGATTCTATGGCTACACCTTC. The encoded protein is CASSPGTGGFYGYTF.

CDR3 bases: TGTGCCAGCAGCAAGTTACAGGGTGACAATTCACCCCTCCACTTT. Its translation is CASSKLQGDNSPLHF. V and J are TRBV7-2 and TRBJ1-6, with a weak D call TRBD1 (6 bases). With 5 bases removed from V and 7 bases from J, the gap between germline ends came to 15 bases. In germline, CDR1 is SGHTA, CDR2 FQGNSA. The length of the CDR3 is 15 residues.

The chain uses TRBV28 and TRBJ2-2, with 7 bases matching TRBD1. CDR3 length equals 15 residues. Germline-derived CDR1 and CDR2 are MDHEN and SYDVKM. The junction had 4 bases not matched to a gene; V was cut back by 4 bases and J by 2 bases. CDR3 residues: CASSSTGQNTGELFF. CDR3 in DNA: TGTGCCAGCAGTTCGACAGGGCAAAACACCGGGGAGCTGTTTTTT.

This clone was found a few times. V and J are TRBV6-5 and TRBJ2-5, with D perhaps TRBD1 (5 bases). Trimming cost V 2 bases and J 5 bases, with 15 bases left between them. The CDR3 contains 15 residues. Germline assignment: CDR1 MNHEY and CDR2 SVGAGI. CDR3 sequence (DNA): TGTGCCAGCAGTTACCAGGGTCAGTCGTGGGAGACCCAGTACTTC. Translated, it gives CASSYQGQSWETQYF.

This chain uses TRBV19 with TRBJ1-5; 7 positions match TRBD1. V was pared by 5 bases and J by 3 bases, with 7 bases of the junction left unmatched. This CDR3 region has 15 residues. Germline V gene sequence: CDR1 LNHDA, CDR2 SQIVND (reference sequence). The CDR3 DNA sequence: TGTGCCAGTAGTTTTACAGGGGATTCCAATCAGCCCCAGCATTTT. This codes for CASSFTGDSNQPQHF.